These T cell receptor beta chains were read from a single sample in a study of blood T cell repertoires in COVID-19. Libraries were prepared by immunoSEQ multiplex PCR; TCRdb keeps only in-frame clonotypes and omits some of them. The repertoire holds roughly 150,000 clones, with 78% as singletons. The specimen sequenced was peripheral blood. The receptors stem from a woman of 80 years or more with acute or convalescent COVID-19. Both conserved end residues are part of each CDR3. Fields, in order: CDR3 DNA, CDR3 protein, V gene, D gene, J gene, clone size. D genes are given only for firm matches. Not all rows give a size; the values are once, few, many and, for expanded clones, a class.

TGTGCCCGCTCAAGCGGGACTAGCGGGGGGGCCACGACAGATACGCAGTATTTT | CARSSGTSGGATTDTQYF | TRBV2 | TRBD2 | TRBJ2-3 | NA
TGTGCCAGCAGCTTGGGGGGGACACTCTACAATGAGCAGTTCTTC | CASSLGGTLYNEQFF | TRBV5-4 | NA | TRBJ2-1 | NA
TGTGCCAGCAAGATGATTGGCGGGAGCTACAATGAGCAGTTCTTC | CASKMIGGSYNEQFF | TRBV11-2 | TRBD2 | TRBJ2-1 | NA
TGTGCCAGCAGTTTTGTTAGCGGGGGCCAAGAGACCCAGTACTTC | CASSFVSGGQETQYF | TRBV28 | TRBD2 | TRBJ2-5 | NA
TGTGCCATCTCGGGGGGGCCGAGTTACACCTTC | CAISGGPSYTF | TRBV10-3 | NA | TRBJ1-2 | NA
TGTGCCAGCAGTGAAGGACAGGCAAACTATAATTCACCCCTCCACTTT | CASSEGQANYNSPLHF | TRBV2 | NA | TRBJ1-6 | NA
TGTGCCAGCAGCCCCCGATGGGCGGGAGTTACCGGGGAGCTGTTTTTT | CASSPRWAGVTGELFF | TRBV5-8 | TRBD2 | TRBJ2-2 | NA
TGTGCCTGGAGAGCCGCAGGACAGGGGGGAAGTTCACCCCTCCACTTT | CAWRAAGQGGSSPLHF | TRBV30 | TRBD1 | TRBJ1-6 | NA
TGTGCCAGCAGCTTGTACGACGAGGGATCTGGCTACACCTTC | CASSLYDEGSGYTF | TRBV5-4 | NA | TRBJ1-2 | NA
TGTGCCAGCTCACCACCGGGGAGGGAAGAGACCCAGTACTTC | CASSPPGREETQYF | TRBV18 | TRBD2 | TRBJ2-5 | NA
TGTGCCAGCGCGGGACAGGGGTATGGCTACACCTTC | CASAGQGYGYTF | TRBV12-3/TRBV12-4 | TRBD1 | TRBJ1-2 | NA
TGTGCCACCATGATGACAGGAACCTACGAGCAGTACTTC | CATMMTGTYEQYF | TRBV28 | NA | TRBJ2-7 | few
TGTGCCAGTAGGAATGACAGGGTCGGGTACAATGAGCAGTTCTTC | CASRNDRVGYNEQFF | TRBV19 | TRBD1 | TRBJ2-1 | once
TGTGCCAGCAGCTTAGTCGGGGGACTAGTTGGCGGGGAGCTGTTTTTT | CASSLVGGLVGGELFF | TRBV7-2 | TRBD2 | TRBJ2-2 | few
TGCGCCAGCACCCCTAGCGGGGGGGCCGGCGGGGAGCTGTTTTTT | CASTPSGGAGGELFF | TRBV10-2 | TRBD2 | TRBJ2-2 | many
TGTGCCAGTAGTATAGCCGGGGGTTATAATTCACCCCTCCACTTT | CASSIAGGYNSPLHF | TRBV19 | NA | TRBJ1-6 | many
TGTGCCAGCAGTGTAGAGTCCTATGGCTACACCTTC | CASSVESYGYTF | TRBV2 | NA | TRBJ1-2 | few
TGTGCCAGCAGAACGGACAGGGTCGCCGGGGAGCTGTTTTTT | CASRTDRVAGELFF | TRBV11-2 | TRBD1 | TRBJ2-2 | NA